These 17 T cell receptor beta chains share one sample of origin, sequenced in a study of technical replicates of blood from four donors. TCRdb's table, derived via immunoSEQ multiplex PCR, lists solely in-frame clones and lacks some. The data show about 93,000 clones, approximately 95% seen once. Sequencing used T cells isolated from PBMCs. These receptors all come from a human donor in good health.

The V and J genes are TRBV6-1 and TRBJ1-4, with D possibly matching TRBD1 (5 bases). The CDR3 has 14 residues. Germline loops: CDR1 MNHNS, CDR2 SASEGT. The V end was cut by 6 bases, the J end by 5 bases, with 13 bases between. The CDR3 sequence is CASRGDRLNEKLFF. For the CDR3, the DNA is TGTGCCAGCAGGGGCGACAGATTAAATGAAAAACTGTTTTTT.

The chain joins TRBV28 to TRBJ1-5, with D unresolved. V gave up 7 bases and J gave up 1 base, with 17 bases separating them. The CDR3 is 16 residues long. Germline V gives CDR1 MDHEN, CDR2 SYDVKM. The CDR3 region has the DNA TGTGCCAGCACCAAGGTCGGGTTGATGAGCAATCAGCCCCAGCATTTT. Encoded protein: CASTKVGLMSNQPQHF. The whole variable domain, remainder taken from reference TRBV28 and TRBJ1-5, is DVKVTQSSRYLVKRTGEKVFLECVQDMDHENMFWYRQDPGLGLRLIYFSYDVKMKEKGDIPEGYSVSREKKERFSLILESASTNQTSMYLCASTKVGLMSNQPQHFGDGTRLSIL.

The rearrangement links TRBV19 to TRBJ2-1, with 10 bases fitting TRBD2. This CDR3 has 17 amino acids. CDR1 and CDR2 (germline): LNHDA, SQIVND (reference sequence). With V trimmed by 4 bases and J by 12 bases, 18 bases remained unmatched. CDR3 bases: TGTGCCAGTAGTACCAGACCCTTGCGAGCGGGGGGGCCGACGCAGTTCTTC. Protein product: CASSTRPLRAGGPTQFF.

The rearrangement uses TRBV13 and TRBJ2-5, with a tentative D call TRBD2 (6 bases). Looked up from germline, CDR1 is PRHDT and CDR2 is FYEKMQ (reference sequence). V dropped 2 bases and J dropped 4 bases, with 20 bases sitting between them. The CDR3 contains 17 residues. CDR3 protein: CASSLMGSRGGGETQYF. The CDR3 DNA follows: TGTGCCAGCAGCTTAATGGGCTCCCGGGGAGGCGGAGAGACCCAGTACTTC.

The V and J genes are TRBV10-3 and TRBJ1-5, with D unresolved. V was clipped by 0 bases and J by 5 bases, with 8 bases between them. CDR3 size: 14 residues. Per germline, CDR1 ENHRY and CDR2 SYGVKD. The chain's CDR3 is CAISESERYQPQHF. CDR3 DNA: TGTGCCATCAGTGAGTCTGAGAGATATCAGCCCCAGCATTTT.

The chain uses TRBV30 and TRBJ2-3, with D unresolved. In germline, CDR1 is GTSNPN, CDR2 SVGIG (reference sequence). V lost 4 bases and J lost 5, with 13 bases in between. The CDR3 length is 13 residues. The CDR3 protein is CAWTDGLGDTQYF. DNA for the CDR3: TGTGCCTGGACGGATGGGCTGGGAGATACGCAGTATTTT.

The rearrangement links TRBV30 to TRBJ2-7; TRBD2 is a possible D gene (6 bases). CDR1 GTSNPN and CDR2 SVGIG come from the germline V gene (reference sequence). The ends were cut back, 8 bases at V and 6 bases at J, with 20 bases in the middle. This CDR3 comprises 13 residues. For the CDR3, the DNA is TGTGCCGGACAAAGGGGTGCGGGGATCGAGCAGTACTTC. Amino acid sequence: CAGQRGAGIEQYF.

The chain couples TRBV11-2 to TRBJ1-2; 8 positions agree with TRBD1. This CDR3 is built from 17 residues. With 1 base clipped from V and 5 bases from J, the junction kept 12 bases outside the gene matches. Germline CDR1 reads SGHAT; CDR2 reads FQNNGV. CDR3 sequence: CASSLVSPAGGAYGYTF. The CDR3 DNA reads TGTGCCAGCAGCTTAGTGTCGCCGGCAGGGGGCGCATATGGCTACACCTTC.

V usage is TRBV29-1 and J usage is TRBJ2-5; D is unclear. CDR3 size: 12 residues. CDR1 is SQVTM, CDR2 ANQGSEA, per germline. Trimming cost V 3 bases and J 4 bases, with 9 bases left between them. The CDR3: CSVEGPGETQYF. The CDR3 DNA reads as TGCAGCGTTGAGGGCCCTGGAGAGACCCAGTACTTC.

The rearrangement links TRBV7-7 to TRBJ1-3; no firm D call. The CDR3 runs 13 residues. V was pared by 1 base and J by 3 bases, with 4 bases between. From germline, CDR1 is SSHAT and CDR2 FNYEAQ (reference sequence). The CDR3 protein is CASSLDYGNTIYF. CDR3 nucleotide sequence: TGTGCCAGCAGCTTAGATTATGGAAACACCATATATTTT.

The chain combines TRBV28 with TRBJ2-2; D is possibly TRBD1 (6 bases). V was trimmed by 2 bases and J by 2 bases, leaving 12 bases between them. The CDR3 is made up of 16 amino acids. Germline lookup yields CDR1 MDHEN and CDR2 SYDVKM. The CDR3, as DNA: TGTGCCAGCAGTTTACCTTGGACAGCAAACACCGGGGAGCTGTTTTTT. Translating it yields CASSLPWTANTGELFF.

V usage is TRBV29-1 and J usage is TRBJ2-3, with TRBD2 identical over 7 bases. Losses at the gene ends were 1 base for V and 2 bases for J; bases not matched to a gene: 6. This CDR3 contains 15 residues. The germline V gene has CDR1 SQVTM and CDR2 ANQGSEA. The CDR3, as DNA: TGCAGCGTTGAAGCTCGACTAGCTATCACAGATACGCAGTATTTT. Residues: CSVEARLAITDTQYF.

The genes are TRBV6-1 and TRBJ1-5; D possibly corresponds to TRBD1 (6 bases). Germline V CDR1 and CDR2: MNHNS, SASEGT. The CDR3 consists of 15 residues. V lost 4 bases to trimming and J lost 7 bases, with 17 bases between them. The CDR3 sequence: CASSVQGFSFQPQHF. The CDR3 region has the DNA TGTGCCAGCAGTGTACAGGGCTTTTCGTTCCAGCCCCAGCATTTT.

The chain employs TRBV25-1 and TRBJ2-7; 8 bases are a match to TRBD1. Germline V gives CDR1 MGHDK, CDR2 SYGVNS. V was pared by 6 bases and J by 5 bases, with 0 bases of the junction left unmatched. This CDR3 has 11 amino acids. Here the CDR3 reads CASRTGDEQYF. As DNA, the CDR3 is TGTGCCAGCAGGACAGGGGACGAGCAGTACTTC.

The chain links TRBV6-6 to TRBJ1-4, with D possibly being TRBD1 (5 bases). Per germline, CDR1 MNHNY and CDR2 SVGAGI (reference sequence). V gave up 0 bases and J gave up 5 bases, with 7 bases separating them. The CDR3 is made up of 14 amino acids. The CDR3: CASSYSNRNEKLFF. DNA of the CDR3: TGTGCCAGCAGTTACTCCAACAGGAATGAAAAACTGTTTTTT.

The chain carries TRBV2 and TRBJ2-7; 9 bases match TRBD1. J gave up 7 bases and V 3 bases, and 19 bases lay outside the gene matches. CDR1 SNHLY and CDR2 FYNNEI come from the germline V gene. This CDR3 contains 18 residues. The CDR3 nucleotides read TGTGCCAGCAGTGACTCTACAGGGGGCGCGGGTCGACTGGGGGAGCAGTACTTC. This translates into CASSDSTGGAGRLGEQYF.

The chain uses TRBV6-5 and TRBJ1-2; D unresolved. There are 13 residues in the CDR3. The V gene's germline CDR1 is MNHEY and CDR2 SVGAGI. Trimming stripped 7 bases from V and 5 bases from J, with 14 bases between. The CDR3 DNA sequence: TGTGCCAGCACGGAGGGCTCTAGGTATGGCTACACCTTC. The encoded protein is CASTEGSRYGYTF.